This T cell receptor (beta chain) was sequenced in a study of shared clonotypes between healthy human individuals. Study summary: Three CD4 naive, three CD4 memory, two CD8 naive and one CD8 memory plate were used per donor. Study-level points and caveats: Naive subsets generally exceeded memory subsets in estimated richness.

The study enrolled healthy HIV-negative adults without recent acute infections or vaccinations as donors. Per the germline V gene, CDR1 is LGHNA and CDR2 is YNFKEQ. V lost 1 base and J 6 bases, leaving 11 bases between the germline ends. The CDR3 is 14 amino acids. A word on this clone: The antigen is not known.

The method was immunoSEQ multiplex PCR; TCRdb's version includes in-frame clones alone and lacks a portion of them. The profile shows some 2,500,000 clones, 85% to 95% of them singletons. Sequences were obtained from naive CD4+ T cells from PBMCs. Subset indicated: CD45RA+ positively selected. V and J are TRBV4-2 and TRBJ2-3; D unresolved. The sequence came from a man aged 18 to 29 in good health. Some clones in this sample may be carry-over from other donors' samples. CDR3 amino acids: CASSQALVGDTQYF. CDR3 DNA sequence: TGTGCCAGCAGCCAAGCCCTTGTCGGGGATACGCAGTATTTT.